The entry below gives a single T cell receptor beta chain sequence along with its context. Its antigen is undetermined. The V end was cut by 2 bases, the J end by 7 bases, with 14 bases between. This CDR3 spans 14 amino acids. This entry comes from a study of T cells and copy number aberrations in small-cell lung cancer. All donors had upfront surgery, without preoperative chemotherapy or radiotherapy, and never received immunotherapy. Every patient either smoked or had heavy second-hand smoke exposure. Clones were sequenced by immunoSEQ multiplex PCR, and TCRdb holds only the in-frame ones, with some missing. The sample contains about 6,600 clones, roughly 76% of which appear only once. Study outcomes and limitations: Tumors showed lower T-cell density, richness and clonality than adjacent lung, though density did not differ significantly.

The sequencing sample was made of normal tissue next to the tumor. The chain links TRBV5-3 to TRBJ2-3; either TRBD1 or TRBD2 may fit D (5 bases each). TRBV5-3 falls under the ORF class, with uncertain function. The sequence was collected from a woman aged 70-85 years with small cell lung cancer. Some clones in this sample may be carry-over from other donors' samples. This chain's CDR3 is CARSLTGTPYTQYF. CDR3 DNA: TGTGCCAGAAGCTTAACCGGGACCCCGTATACGCAGTATTTT.